This T cell receptor beta chain was recovered during a study of T cells in Graves' hyperthyroidism and ophthalmopathy. Diagnosis rested on symptoms, serum thyroxine and TRAb, thyroid ultrasound, and orbital computed tomography. This CDR3 is 13 amino acids long. Deletions cut 6 bases from V and 2 bases from J, with 13 bases between. The germline V gene has CDR1 DFQATT and CDR2 SNEGSKA (reference sequence). Regions amplified from RNA transcripts were the TCR beta CDR3 regions. HTBI primers were the set used in a first-round RT-PCR of the TCR CDR3. TCRdb itself ran the multiplex PCR reads through MiXCR, one entry per CDR3 protein. The sample shows some 700,000 distinct CDR3 sequences, around 15% of them seen only once. In this sample, this clonotype turned up a few times.

Sequencing was carried out using blood. This chain joins TRBV20-1 and TRBJ1-2; D is ambiguous. This receptor was taken from a man over 45 with Graves' hyperthyroidism. The CDR3 sequence is CSAQPGQNYGYTF. The CDR3 DNA is TGCAGTGCCCAGCCCGGTCAGAACTATGGCTACACCTTC.